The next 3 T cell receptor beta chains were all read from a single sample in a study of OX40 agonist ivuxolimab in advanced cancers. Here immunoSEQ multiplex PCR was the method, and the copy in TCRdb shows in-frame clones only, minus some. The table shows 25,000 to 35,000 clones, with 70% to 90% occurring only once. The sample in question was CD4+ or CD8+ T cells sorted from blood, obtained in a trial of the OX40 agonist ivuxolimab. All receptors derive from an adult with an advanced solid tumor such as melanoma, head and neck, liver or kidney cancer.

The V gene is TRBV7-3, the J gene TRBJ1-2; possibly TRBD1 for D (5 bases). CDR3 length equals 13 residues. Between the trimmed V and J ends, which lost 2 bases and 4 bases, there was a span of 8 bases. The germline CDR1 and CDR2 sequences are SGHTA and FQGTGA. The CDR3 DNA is TGTGCCAGCAGCTTAGAGGGGACCTATGGCTACACCTTC. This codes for CASSLEGTYGYTF.

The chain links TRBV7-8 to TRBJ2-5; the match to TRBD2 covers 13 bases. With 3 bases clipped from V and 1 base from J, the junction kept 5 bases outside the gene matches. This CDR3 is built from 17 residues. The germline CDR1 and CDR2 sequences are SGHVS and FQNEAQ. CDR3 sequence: CASSLTSGGTPQETQYF. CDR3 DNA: TGTGCCAGCAGCTTGACTAGCGGGGGGACCCCCCAAGAGACCCAGTACTTC.

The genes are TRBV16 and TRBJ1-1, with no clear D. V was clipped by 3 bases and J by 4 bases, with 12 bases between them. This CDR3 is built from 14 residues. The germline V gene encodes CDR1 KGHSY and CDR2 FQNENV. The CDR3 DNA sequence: TGTGCCAGCAGCCAGTCTAATATTGTCACTGAAGCTTTCTTT. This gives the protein CASSQSNIVTEAFF.